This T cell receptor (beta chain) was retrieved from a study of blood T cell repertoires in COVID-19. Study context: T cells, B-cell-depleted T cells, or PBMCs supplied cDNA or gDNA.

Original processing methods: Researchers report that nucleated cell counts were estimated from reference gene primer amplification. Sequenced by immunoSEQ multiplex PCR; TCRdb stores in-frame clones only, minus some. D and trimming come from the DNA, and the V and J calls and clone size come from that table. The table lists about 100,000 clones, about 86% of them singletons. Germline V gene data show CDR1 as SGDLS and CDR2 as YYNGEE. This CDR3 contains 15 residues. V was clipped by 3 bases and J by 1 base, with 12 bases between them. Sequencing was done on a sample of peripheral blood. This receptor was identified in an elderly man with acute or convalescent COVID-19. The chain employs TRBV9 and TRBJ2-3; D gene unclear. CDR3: CASSAGHLGTDTQYF. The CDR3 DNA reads TGTGCCAGCAGCGCTGGCCATTTGGGCACAGATACGCAGTATTTT.